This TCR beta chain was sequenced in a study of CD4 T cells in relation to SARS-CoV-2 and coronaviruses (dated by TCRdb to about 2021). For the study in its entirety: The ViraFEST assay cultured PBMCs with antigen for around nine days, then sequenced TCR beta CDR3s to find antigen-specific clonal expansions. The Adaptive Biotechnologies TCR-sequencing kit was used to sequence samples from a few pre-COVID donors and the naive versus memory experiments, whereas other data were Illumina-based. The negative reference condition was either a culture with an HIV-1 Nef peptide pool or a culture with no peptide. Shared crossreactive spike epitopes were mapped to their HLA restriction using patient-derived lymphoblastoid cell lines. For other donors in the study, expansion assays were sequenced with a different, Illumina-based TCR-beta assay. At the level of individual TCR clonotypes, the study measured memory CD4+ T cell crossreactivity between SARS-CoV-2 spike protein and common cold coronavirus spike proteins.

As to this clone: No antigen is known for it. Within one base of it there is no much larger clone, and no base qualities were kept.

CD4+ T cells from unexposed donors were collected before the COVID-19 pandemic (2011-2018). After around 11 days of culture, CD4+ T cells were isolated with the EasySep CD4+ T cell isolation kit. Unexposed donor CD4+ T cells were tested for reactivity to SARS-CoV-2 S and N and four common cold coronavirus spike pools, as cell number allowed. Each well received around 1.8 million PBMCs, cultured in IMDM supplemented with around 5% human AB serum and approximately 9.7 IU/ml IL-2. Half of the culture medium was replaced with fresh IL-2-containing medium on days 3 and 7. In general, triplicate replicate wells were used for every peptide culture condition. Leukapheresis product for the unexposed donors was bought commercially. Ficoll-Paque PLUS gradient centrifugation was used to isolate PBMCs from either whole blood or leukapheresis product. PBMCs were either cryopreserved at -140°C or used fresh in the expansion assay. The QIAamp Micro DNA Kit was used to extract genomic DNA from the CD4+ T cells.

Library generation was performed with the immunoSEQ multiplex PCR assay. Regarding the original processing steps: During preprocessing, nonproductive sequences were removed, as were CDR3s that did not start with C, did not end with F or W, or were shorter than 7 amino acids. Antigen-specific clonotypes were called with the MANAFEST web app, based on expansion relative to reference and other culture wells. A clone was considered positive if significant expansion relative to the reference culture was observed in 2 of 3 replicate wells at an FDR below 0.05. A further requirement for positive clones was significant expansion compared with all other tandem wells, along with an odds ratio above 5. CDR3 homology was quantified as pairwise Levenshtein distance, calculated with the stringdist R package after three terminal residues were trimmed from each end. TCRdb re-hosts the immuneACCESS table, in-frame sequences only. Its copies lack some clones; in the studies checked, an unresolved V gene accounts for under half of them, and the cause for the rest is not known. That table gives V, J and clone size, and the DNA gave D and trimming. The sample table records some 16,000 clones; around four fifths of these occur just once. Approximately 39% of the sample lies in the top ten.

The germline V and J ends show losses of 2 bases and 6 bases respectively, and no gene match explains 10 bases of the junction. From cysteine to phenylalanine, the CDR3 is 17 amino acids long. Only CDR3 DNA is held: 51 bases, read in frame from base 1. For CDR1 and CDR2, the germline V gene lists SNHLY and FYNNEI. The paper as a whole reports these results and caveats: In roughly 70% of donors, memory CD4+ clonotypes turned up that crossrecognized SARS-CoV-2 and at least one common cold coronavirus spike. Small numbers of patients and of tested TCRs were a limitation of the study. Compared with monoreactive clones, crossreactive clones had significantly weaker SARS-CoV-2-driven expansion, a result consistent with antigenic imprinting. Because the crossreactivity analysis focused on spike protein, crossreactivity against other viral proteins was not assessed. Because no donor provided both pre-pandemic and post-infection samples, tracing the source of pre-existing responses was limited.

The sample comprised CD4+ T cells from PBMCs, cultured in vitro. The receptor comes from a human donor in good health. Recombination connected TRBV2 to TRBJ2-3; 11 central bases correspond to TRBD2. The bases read TGTGCCAGCAGTGAACGTAGCGGGAGGGCCAGGGGGGATACGCAGTATTTT. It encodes CASSERSGRARGDTQYF.